In its sample, the clone carrying this TCR beta chain was seen once. These data are taken from a study of blood T cell repertoires in COVID-19. The CDR3 totals 13 residues. Germline V gene sequence: CDR1 SGHDT, CDR2 YYEEEE. Germline trimming cut 6 bases from V and 9 bases from J; bases unmatched to any gene: 10. TCRdb's copy holds only in-frame clones and misses some; the assay was immunoSEQ multiplex PCR. The sample yields about 490,000 clones, 70% to 90% seen once. This clonotype was sampled from a human donor in a cohort sampled during active COVID-19. Sequenced material: peripheral blood. This chain joins TRBV5-6 and TRBJ2-7, with 9 bases matching TRBD1. CDR3 sequence reads: CASTILRQGGQYF. CDR3 in DNA: TGTGCCAGCACCATCCTCAGACAGGGGGGGCAGTACTTC.